The rows below give T cell receptor beta chains drawn from one sample of a study of T cells in Graves' hyperthyroidism and ophthalmopathy. TCRdb ran MiXCR on the multiplex PCR reads and lists one entry per CDR3 protein. The sample lists approximately 400,000 distinct CDR3 sequences, approximately 14% seen once, with 25% to 35% in the top ten. Sequencing was performed on blood. These receptors originate from a young woman with Graves' hyperthyroidism that later progressed to Graves' ophthalmopathy. Both conserved end residues are part of each CDR3. The D gene is left open where the match is weak. Size is stated for part of the rows, as once, few or many counts, or as a class when the clone is expanded.

J	size	V	D	DNA	CDR3
TRBJ1-1	-	TRBV20-1	-	TGCAGTGCTGTGAACAGGTTTGAAGCTTTCTTT	CSAVNRFEAFF
TRBJ1-1	many	TRBV7-9	TRBD1	TGTGCCAGCAGCACCTCCGGGACAGGGCTTTACGGGAACACTGAAGCTTTCTTT	CASSTSGTGLYGNTEAFF
TRBJ2-1	many	TRBV20-1	TRBD2	TGCAGTGCTAGAGACTTTAAGGCTAGCGGGAGAGGGGCTATAGAGCAGTTCTTC	CSARDFKASGRGAIEQFF
TRBJ2-1	many	TRBV3-1	TRBD2	TGTGCCAGCAGCCAGTACCTAGCGGGAGGGAACAATGAGCAGTTCTTC	CASSQYLAGGNNEQFF
TRBJ2-1	many	TRBV6-1	TRBD2	TGTGCCAGCAGTGAAGCGGGAGGGCCTCTTCGCAATGAGCAGTTCTTC	CASSEAGGPLRNEQFF
TRBJ2-7	many	TRBV11-2	-	TGTGCCAGCAGCTTAGAAGCCAGGGCTTACGACGAGCAGTACTTC	CASSLEARAYDEQYF
TRBJ2-2	-	TRBV7-8	TRBD1	TGTGCCAGCGGGGGGACAGGGCCCACCGGGGAGCTGTTTTTT	CASGGTGPTGELFF
TRBJ2-2	many	TRBV19	-	TGTGCCAGTAGTCCACAGGGTCCCGGGGAGCTGTTTTTT	CASSPQGPGELFF
TRBJ2-7	many	TRBV11-2	-	TGTGCCAGCAGCCTAGGCAGCGTAACCCAATACGAGCAGTACTTC	CASSLGSVTQYEQYF
TRBJ2-7	-	TRBV2	TRBD1	TGTGCCAGCAGTGAAGGTGGGACAGGGTCGAACGAGCAGTACTTC	CASSEGGTGSNEQYF
TRBJ2-4	many	TRBV2	TRBD2	TGTGCCAGCAAGCGTACTAGCGATATAGCCAAAAACATTCAGTACTTC	CASKRTSDIAKNIQYF
TRBJ1-2	many	TRBV5-8	TRBD1	TGTGCCAGCAGCGGGACAGGGAATGGCTACACCTTC	CASSGTGNGYTF
TRBJ2-3	many	TRBV7-2	TRBD2	TGTGCCAGCAGCTTATCGGTAGCGGGAGTGGAGGGGGCGCAGTATTTT	CASSLSVAGVEGAQYF
TRBJ2-4	many	TRBV15	-	TGTGCCACCAGCAGAGGCGGAGCCGAAGCCAAAAACATTCAGTACTTC	CATSRGGAEAKNIQYF
TRBJ2-6	-	TRBV20-1	TRBD1	TGCAGTGCTATCGAGACAGGGATCTCTGGGGCCAACGTCCTGACTTTC	CSAIETGISGANVLTF
TRBJ1-2	many	TRBV27	-	TGTGCCAGCAGTTTTAGGGCGGACCCGAACTATGGCTACACCTTC	CASSFRADPNYGYTF
TRBJ2-7	-	TRBV5-6	TRBD2	TGTGCCAGCAGCTTGGTTTGGATTTCGACTAGCGGGAAAGGTTACGAGCAGTACTTC	CASSLVWISTSGKGYEQYF
TRBJ2-1	-	TRBV19	-	TGTGCCAGTAGCCGCACTAGTAATGAGCAGTTCTTC	CASSRTSNEQFF
TRBJ1-2	-	TRBV28	-	TGTGCCAGCAGTGGCGGACCCTTAGTCTATGGCTACACCTTC	CASSGGPLVYGYTF
TRBJ1-1	few	TRBV28	-	TGTGCCAGCAGTCGGGGAGACAGGAACACTGAAGCTTTCTTT	CASSRGDRNTEAFF
TRBJ1-4	many	TRBV15	-	TGTGCCACCAGCAGAGCCGCGGTCGGGTCAGCTAATGAAAAACTGTTTTTT	CATSRAAVGSANEKLFF
TRBJ2-1	many	TRBV7-9	TRBD1	TGTGCCAGCAGCTTCGACAGGGGGAACAATGAGCAGTTCTTC	CASSFDRGNNEQFF
TRBJ2-3	-	TRBV24-1	TRBD1	TGTGCCACCAGTCCGACAGGGCCCACAGATACGCAGTATTTT	CATSPTGPTDTQYF
TRBJ2-2	many	TRBV28	TRBD2	TGTGCCAGCAGTTTACTAGCGGGAGTCCCCGGGGAGCTGTTTTTT	CASSLLAGVPGELFF
TRBJ2-5	many	TRBV10-3	TRBD1	TGTGCCATCAGAGAGGACAGGCCTGGGGAGACCCAGTACTTC	CAIREDRPGETQYF
TRBJ1-1	many	TRBV28	-	TGTGCCAGCAGTCCGACCCCGGAGGACACTGAAGCTTTCTTT	CASSPTPEDTEAFF
TRBJ2-5	-	TRBV29-1	-	TGCAACGACCAAGAGACCCAGTACTTC	CNDQETQYF
TRBJ2-3	-	TRBV27	-	TGTGCCAGCAGTTTACCAGGCAATACGCAGTATTTT	CASSLPGNTQYF
TRBJ2-7	few	TRBV18	-	TGTGCCAGCTCACCATCGAGGGAAGGGAGCGAGCAGTACTTC	CASSPSREGSEQYF
TRBJ2-5	many	TRBV10-2	TRBD2	TGCGCCAGCAGTGACCCCGGACTAGCGGGAGAGACCCAGTACTTC	CASSDPGLAGETQYF
TRBJ2-7	many	TRBV24-1	-	TGTGCCACCAGTGACGGGACTTTGGGGGAGCAGTACTTC	CATSDGTLGEQYF
TRBJ2-7	few	TRBV10-3	TRBD2	TGTGCCATCAGTGAGGCTAGCGGACTCTACGAGCAGTACTTC	CAISEASGLYEQYF
TRBJ2-3	many	TRBV7-2	-	TGTGCCAGCAGCTTAGTGTGGGGGTACACAGATACGCAGTATTTT	CASSLVWGYTDTQYF
TRBJ2-2	few	TRBV6-1	TRBD2	TGTGCCAGCAGCAAACTAGCGGGAGGGCCCGGCGGGGAGCTGTTTTTT	CASSKLAGGPGGELFF
TRBJ2-7	-	TRBV19	-	TGTGCCAGTAGGAAGGTGAGGGGGTCCTACGAGCAGTACTTC	CASRKVRGSYEQYF
TRBJ2-3	-	TRBV7-9	TRBD2	TGTGCCAGCAGCATTATACGCGGGAGGAAAAAGGGAGATACGCAGTATTTT	CASSIIRGRKKGDTQYF
TRBJ2-3	few	TRBV2	-	TGTGCCAGCAGTGAAATCCTAAGCACAGATACGCAGTATTTT	CASSEILSTDTQYF
TRBJ1-2	-	TRBV27	-	TGTGCCAGCAGTTTTGGGGACGGGGCCTATGGCTACACCTTC	CASSFGDGAYGYTF
TRBJ2-7	few	TRBV6-2/TRBV6-3	TRBD1	TGTGCCAGCAGTTTCTGGACAGGAGCCTACGAGCAGTACTTC	CASSFWTGAYEQYF
TRBJ2-1	many	TRBV20-1	-	TGCAGTGTCGTATCCCCCCTAGGGAATGAGCAGTTCTTC	CSVVSPLGNEQFF
TRBJ2-3	many	TRBV7-9	-	TGTGCCAGCAGCTTGGACTTCACAGATACGCAGTATTTT	CASSLDFTDTQYF
TRBJ1-2	many	TRBV11-2	-	TGTGCCAGCAGCCGTATTGCAGGGGCAGATATAACGGGCTACACCTTC	CASSRIAGADITGYTF
TRBJ2-7	-	TRBV30	TRBD2	TGTGCCTGGAGTACCTCTAGCGGGAGGATGTACGAGCAGTACTTC	CAWSTSSGRMYEQYF
TRBJ2-7	-	TRBV11-3	TRBD1	TGTGCCAGCAGCTTACCCCCAGGGGGCCTAAAGCCTTTTAGCTACGAGCAGTACTTC	CASSLPPGGLKPFSYEQYF
TRBJ1-1	few	TRBV14	-	TGTGCCAGCAGCCAATGGGTGAACACTGAAGCTTTCTTT	CASSQWVNTEAFF
TRBJ2-2	-	TRBV9	-	TGTGCCAGCAGCGTCCGGGCTAGCCGGGACACCGGGGAGCTGTTTTTT	CASSVRASRDTGELFF